The 20 T cell receptor beta chains given below trace back to one sample, sequenced in a study of tumor-infiltrating lymphocytes in primary liver carcinoma. The template, roughly 510 ng total RNA, yielded TCR beta cDNA made with a constant-region primer. ARM-PCR was slightly modified, and three nested multiplex PCR rounds with it gave rise to the TCR beta libraries. Two initial PCR rounds of about 10 cycles each paired TRBV1-TRBV30 forward primers with a C-beta reverse primer. Using its own MiXCR run on the multiplex PCR reads, TCRdb lists one record per CDR3 protein. This table holds 300,000 to 350,000 distinct CDR3 sequences, 65% found once. Researchers drew blood RNA from unsorted whole blood and extracted germline DNA as well. Specimen: peripheral blood. The receptors originated from a man in his forties or fifties with primary liver carcinoma and hepatitis B virus infection.

This clonotype showed up many times. In DNA, the CDR3 is TGCGCCAGCAGCCAAGATATGGGACAGTCCTACGAGCAGTACTTC. Its translation is CASSQDMGQSYEQYF. The chain is built from TRBV4-1 and TRBJ2-7, with 7 bases lining up with TRBD1. The V gene end was trimmed by 0 bases and the J gene end by 1 base; junction bases not matched to a gene: 3. Per germline, CDR1 MGHRA and CDR2 YSYEKL. The CDR3 length is 15 residues.

Concerning this clonotype: This clone may be a read error of a much larger clone one base away. The chain has TRBV4-1 and TRBJ2-3; 7 bases map to TRBD2. From germline, CDR1 is MGHRA and CDR2 YSYEKL. V trimming: 2 bases; J trimming: 0 bases; junction bases outside the gene matches: 5. This CDR3 region has 16 residues. This CDR3 reads CASSQPISGSTDTQYF. The CDR3 bases are TGCGCCAGCAGCCAACCGATTAGCGGGAGCACAGATACGCAGTATTTT.

This clonotype was found a few times. V usage is TRBV7-9 and J usage is TRBJ1-3; a possible D gene is TRBD1 (5 bases). The germline CDR1 and CDR2 sequences are SEHNR and FQNEAQ (reference sequence). Trimming left V 6 bases short and J 0 bases short, with 9 bases between. CDR3 length equals 14 residues. CDR3 loop: CASRSGSSGNTIYF. The CDR3 DNA reads TGTGCCAGCAGATCAGGGAGCTCTGGAAACACCATATATTTT.

About this clonotype: A clone one base away is much larger, so this may be a read error. V and J are TRBV10-3 and TRBJ2-1, with TRBD2 matching 7 bases. The CDR3 consists of 16 residues. Germline CDR1 and CDR2: ENHRY and SYGVKD. Unmatched junction bases numbered 11, after V lost 0 bases and J lost 9 bases. This CDR3 reads CAISESPGLGRSEQFF. The CDR3 coding sequence is TGTGCCATCAGTGAGTCACCAGGACTAGGACGAAGTGAGCAGTTCTTC.

This clonotype was found many times. The chain combines TRBV4-2 with TRBJ2-7, with 7 bases lining up with TRBD2. The junction had 3 bases not matched to a gene; V was cut back by 0 bases and J by 1 base. There are 15 residues in the CDR3. The germline V gene encodes CDR1 LGHNA and CDR2 YNFKEQ. The CDR3 DNA reads TGTGCCAGCAGCCAAGAGTTGCGGGGGTCCTACGAGCAGTACTTC. Protein product: CASSQELRGSYEQYF.

As to this clonotype: A single base separates this from a much larger clone, so it may be a read error. V gene TRBV6-6 combines with J gene TRBJ2-1, with 14 bases fitting TRBD2. The CDR3 is made up of 18 amino acids. Germline assignment: CDR1 MNHNY and CDR2 SVGAGI (reference sequence). The CDR3 DNA reads TGTGCCAGCAGTTACTCGGATACCGGGACTAGCGGGAGAAATGATCAGTTCTTC. This sequence encodes CASSYSDTGTSGRNDQFF.

Regarding this clonotype: A much larger clone sits a single nucleotide away, making a read error possible. The chain recombines TRBV4-1 with TRBJ2-3, with a tentative D call TRBD2 (5 bases). This CDR3 is built from 13 residues. CDR1 is MGHRA, CDR2 YSYEKL, per germline. CDR3 nucleotide sequence: TGCGCCAACAGCCCGGACTCGGCGGCCACGCAGTATTTT. Encoded protein: CANSPDSAATQYF.

This clonotype has just one count. Because the CDR3 is missing its conserved closing phenylalanine or tryptophan, this is likely a read error. The rearrangement uses TRBV6-6 and TRBJ2-5; TRBD2 matches at 8 bases. Germline lookup yields CDR1 MNHNY and CDR2 SVGAGI (reference sequence). V shed 10 bases and J 4 bases; nucleotides not matched to a gene: 11. This CDR3 is 14 amino acids long. In DNA, the CDR3 is TGTGCCAACGGGGGGGTAGTGCTCCCAGAGACCCAGTACCTC. It encodes CANGGVVLPETQYL.

The V gene is TRBV28, the J gene TRBJ2-7; no clear D gene. The CDR3 consists of 12 residues. The V gene's germline CDR1 is MDHEN and CDR2 SYDVKM. V was clipped by 3 bases and J by 7 bases, with 10 bases between them. The CDR3 here is CASSFSYGEQYF. CDR3 coding DNA: TGTGCCAGCAGTTTCTCCTATGGGGAGCAGTACTTC.

For this clonotype: Germline and junction disagree at one end, which may indicate a read error. The genes are TRBV11-2 and TRBJ2-1; D is ambiguous. This CDR3 has 13 residues. Germline loops: CDR1 SGHAT, CDR2 FQNNGV. CDR3 region: CASSLAQYNEQLF. The CDR3 region has the DNA TGTGCCAGCAGCTTAGCGCAGTACAATGAGCAGTTGTTT.

Notes on this clonotype: A junction boundary mismatches the germline segment, possibly from a read error. The J gene is TRBJ2-2, the V gene TRBV6-5; no clear D. Germline CDR1 is MNHEY and CDR2 is SVGAGI. The CDR3 runs to 12 residues. Here the CDR3 DNA reads TGTACCAGCAGCCCCGGCACCGGGGAGCTGTTTTTT. Its protein is CTSSPGTGELFF.

Of note for this clonotype: Without the conserved terminal phenylalanine or tryptophan, this CDR3 likely stems from a read error. CDR3 sequence (DNA): TGTGCCAGCAGCCCATTCCTTAGGGGGGACGGTAACTCATACGAGCAGTACCTC. Its protein is CASSPFLRGDGNSYEQYL. This chain uses TRBV11-2 with TRBJ2-7, with D perhaps being TRBD1 or TRBD2 (6 bases each). In germline, CDR1 is SGHAT, CDR2 FQNNGV. V was pared by 5 bases and J by 4 bases, with 27 bases between. The CDR3 has 18 amino acids.

The table lists this clonotype with a few counts. This rearrangement joins TRBV7-8 to TRBJ2-1, with a weak D call TRBD2 (6 bases). The CDR3 extends over 15 amino acids. The germline V gene encodes CDR1 SGHVS and CDR2 FQNEAQ. V lost 6 bases and J lost 6, with 18 bases in between. The CDR3 spells CASRSRTNNVNEQFF. For the CDR3, the DNA is TGTGCCAGCAGATCCAGGACTAACAACGTCAATGAGCAGTTCTTC.

This clonotype was recorded only once. A much larger clone lies a single base off, so this may be a read error. The V gene is TRBV10-1, the J gene TRBJ2-3; TRBD2 matches at 7 bases. The CDR3 length is 15 residues. In germline, CDR1 is WNHNN, CDR2 SYGVQD (reference sequence). The CDR3, as DNA: TGCGCCAACAGTGAGGCGGTCGGGGGGACAGATACGCAGTATTTT. Protein sequence: CANSEAVGGTDTQYF.

V usage is TRBV7-2 and J usage is TRBJ2-1; 8 bases match TRBD2. CDR1 is SGHTA, CDR2 FQGNSA, per germline. After removal of 5 bases from V and 5 bases from J, the junction contained 11 bases not matched to a gene. This CDR3 region has 16 residues. CDR3 in DNA: TGTGCCAGCAGCCCGGGGGCCGGGAGGGTCCACAATGAGCAGTTCTTC. Translating it yields CASSPGAGRVHNEQFF.

This chain joins TRBV5-1 and TRBJ2-7, with unresolved D. The V end was cut by 1 base, the J end by 7 bases, with 15 bases between. This CDR3 comprises 14 residues. Germline CDR1 is SGHRS and CDR2 is YFSETQ. CDR3 amino acids: CASSLSALTGEQYF. The CDR3 DNA reads TGCGCCAGCAGCTTGAGTGCACTCACTGGGGAGCAGTACTTC.

V is TRBV28 and J is TRBJ2-1; 8 bases are a match to TRBD1. The CDR3 totals 12 residues. Trimming cost V 6 bases and J 6 bases; bases outside gene matches: 1. Per germline, CDR1 MDHEN and CDR2 SYDVKM. CDR3 protein: CASSGQGNEQFF. CDR3 DNA sequence: TGTGCCAGCAGCGGACAGGGCAATGAGCAGTTCTTC.

Remarks on this clonotype: This sequence may be a read error, since a much larger clone differs from it by one base. This sequence joins TRBV6-2 or TRBV6-3 and TRBJ1-2; TRBD1 matches at 8 bases. Germline-derived CDR1 and CDR2 are MNHEY and SVGEGT. This CDR3 has 13 residues. For the CDR3, the DNA is TGTGCCAACAGTTTCGGACAGGGCGGTGGCTACACCTTC. The encoded protein is CANSFGQGGGYTF.

This clonotype has ten or more counts. CDR3 DNA sequence: TGTGCCAGCAGTTTGGGGGGGGATTCACCCCTCCACTTT. Translation gives CASSLGGDSPLHF. V is TRBV6-5 and J is TRBJ1-6, with D tentatively TRBD1 (5 bases). V lost 4 bases, J lost 8 bases, and 9 bases lay in between. Germline loops: CDR1 MNHEY, CDR2 SVGAGI. CDR3 length equals 13 residues.

The V gene is TRBV28, the J gene TRBJ2-7; D may match TRBD1 or TRBD2 (6 bases each). The CDR3 sequence is 15 residues long. The V gene's germline CDR1 is MDHEN and CDR2 SYDVKM. The ends were cut back, 6 bases at V and 0 bases at J, with 15 bases in the middle. For the CDR3, the DNA is TGTGCCAGCAGGGGGGCGCAGCGGGTCTCCTACGAGCAGTACTTC. This codes for CASRGAQRVSYEQYF.